This TCR beta chain appears in the sequencing data of a study of control samples from healthy donors and cancer patients. The protocol was immunoSEQ multiplex PCR, while the TCRdb copy is restricted to in-frame clones and leaves out a portion. The sample holds around 100,000 clones, around nine tenths seen once. This TCR derives from a man in his sixties with lung cancer. The sample taken for sequencing was PBMCs.

The CDR3 nucleotides read TGCGCCAGCAGCTTGGCTGAGTTCGACACAGATACGCAGTATTTT. It specifies CASSLAEFDTDTQYF. The chain carries TRBV5-1 and TRBJ2-3; the D is unclear. CDR3 length: 15 residues. Trimming stripped 0 bases from V and 2 bases from J, with 10 bases between. The V gene's germline CDR1 is SGHRS and CDR2 YFSETQ.